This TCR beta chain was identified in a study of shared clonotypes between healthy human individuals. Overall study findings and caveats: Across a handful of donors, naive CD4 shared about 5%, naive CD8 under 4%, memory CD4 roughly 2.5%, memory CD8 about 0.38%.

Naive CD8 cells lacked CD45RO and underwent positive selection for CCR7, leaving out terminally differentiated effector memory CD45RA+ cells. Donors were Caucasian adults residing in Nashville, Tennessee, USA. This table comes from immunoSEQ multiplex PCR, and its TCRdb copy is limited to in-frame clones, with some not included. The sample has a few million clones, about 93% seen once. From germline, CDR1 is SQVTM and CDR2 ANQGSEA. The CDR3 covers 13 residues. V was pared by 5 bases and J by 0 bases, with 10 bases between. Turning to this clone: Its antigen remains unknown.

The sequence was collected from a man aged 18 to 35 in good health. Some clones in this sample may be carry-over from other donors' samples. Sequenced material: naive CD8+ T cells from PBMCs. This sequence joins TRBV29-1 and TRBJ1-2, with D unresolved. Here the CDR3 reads CSVPGDANYGYTF. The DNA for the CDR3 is TGCAGCGTTCCGGGCGATGCTAACTATGGCTACACCTTC.